This T cell receptor beta chain was profiled in a study of blood T cell repertoires in COVID-19. In the original processing: From reference gene primer amplification, estimates of nucleated cell counts were derived. Generated by immunoSEQ multiplex PCR, the TCRdb table keeps only in-frame clones and is missing some. D and trimming come from the DNA, and the V and J calls and clone size come from that table. The sample consists of roughly 280,000 clones, almost 90% of them appearing once. From germline, CDR1 is WNHNN and CDR2 SYGVQD (reference sequence). The V segment lost 11 bases and the J segment 2 bases; nucleotides outside the gene matches: 9. The CDR3 totals 14 residues.

The sample consisted of peripheral blood. The receptor's source is a woman in her 30s with COVID-19, enrolled during active disease. V gene TRBV10-1 combines with J gene TRBJ1-5; 7 bases align to TRBD1. The CDR3, as DNA: TGCGCCGCGCCCCGTACAGGGGGCAATCAGCCCCAGCATTTT. The encoded protein is CAAPRTGGNQPQHF.